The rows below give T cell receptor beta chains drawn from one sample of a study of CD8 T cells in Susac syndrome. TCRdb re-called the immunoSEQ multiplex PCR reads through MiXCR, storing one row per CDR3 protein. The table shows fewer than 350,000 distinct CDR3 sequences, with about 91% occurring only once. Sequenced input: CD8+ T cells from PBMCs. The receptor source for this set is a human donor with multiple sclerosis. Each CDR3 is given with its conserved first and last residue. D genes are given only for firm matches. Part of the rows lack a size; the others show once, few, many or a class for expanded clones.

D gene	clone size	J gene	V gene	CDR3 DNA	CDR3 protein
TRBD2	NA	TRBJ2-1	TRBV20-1	TGCAGTGCGACCGGGACTAGCGGGGTCAGTGAGCAGTTCTTC	CSATGTSGVSEQFF
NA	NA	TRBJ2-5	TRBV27	TGTGCCAGCAGTCCCCCCCCGGGTGGGGAGACCCAGTACTTC	CASSPPPGGETQYF
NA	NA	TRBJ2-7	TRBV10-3	TGTGCCATCAGTGACGGGGACTCAAGCTCCTACGAGCAGTACTTC	CAISDGDSSSYEQYF
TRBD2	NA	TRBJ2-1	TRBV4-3	TGCGCCAGCAGCCAAGAGGAGCGGGGGACAAACAATGAGCAGTTCTTC	CASSQEERGTNNEQFF
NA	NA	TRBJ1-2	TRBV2	TGTGCCAGCAGGCCAGTAGATGGCTACACCTTC	CASRPVDGYTF
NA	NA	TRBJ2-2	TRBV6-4	TGTGCCAGCACTGACAACCCTGGCACCGGGGAGCTGTTTTTT	CASTDNPGTGELFF
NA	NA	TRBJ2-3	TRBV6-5	TGTGCCAGCAGTTACCGTCGGGACGGATACACAGATACGCAGTATTTT	CASSYRRDGYTDTQYF
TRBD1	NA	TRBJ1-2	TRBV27	TGTGCCAGCAGCCCACAGGGGGCCCATGGCTACACCTTC	CASSPQGAHGYTF
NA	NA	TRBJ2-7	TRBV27	TGTGCCAGCACTTTACTAGGGTCTGGGGAGCAGTACTTC	CASTLLGSGEQYF
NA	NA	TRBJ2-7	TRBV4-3	TGCGCCAGCAGCCAAGATACAGGGCCTCCGGTTGGGGACGAGCAGTACTTC	CASSQDTGPPVGDEQYF
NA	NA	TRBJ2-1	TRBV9	TGTGCCAGCAGCGCGGAGGGATACAATGAGCAGTTCTTC	CASSAEGYNEQFF
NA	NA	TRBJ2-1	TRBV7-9	TGTGCCAGCAGCACTTACTCCGGGACGGCCCTCTACAATGAGCAGTTCTTC	CASSTYSGTALYNEQFF
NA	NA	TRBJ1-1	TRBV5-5	TGTGCCAGCAGCTTGGCCCGGGGGGGCACTGAAGCTTTCTTT	CASSLARGGTEAFF
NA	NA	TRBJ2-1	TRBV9	TGTGCCAGCAGCGTTAGCTACAATGAGCAGTTCTTC	CASSVSYNEQFF
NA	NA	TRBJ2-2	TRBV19	TGTGCCAGTAGTACCGATACAATTACGCGGGACACCGGGGAGCTGTTTTTT	CASSTDTITRDTGELFF
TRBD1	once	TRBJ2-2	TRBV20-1	TGCAGTGCTGGCGGGACAGGGGGCGCGAACACCGGGGAGCTGTTTTTT	CSAGGTGGANTGELFF
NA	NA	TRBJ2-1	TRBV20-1	TGCAGTGCTACCGGGGACACGAGCTCCTACAATGAGCAGTTCTTC	CSATGDTSSYNEQFF
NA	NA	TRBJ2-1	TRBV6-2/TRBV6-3	TGTGCCAGCAGTCAGCGGGTGGAGAACAATGAGCAGTTCTTC	CASSQRVENNEQFF
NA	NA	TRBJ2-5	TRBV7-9	TGTGCCAGCAGCTCAGTGGGAGAAGAGACCCAGTACTTC	CASSSVGEETQYF
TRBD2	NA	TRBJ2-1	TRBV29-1	TGCAGCGTTGTAACCTTCGGAGTAGCGGGGACCCACTACAATGAGCAGTTCTTC	CSVVTFGVAGTHYNEQFF
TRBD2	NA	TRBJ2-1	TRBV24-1	TGTGCCACCAGTGATACGGCGGGGGGGGCCTCCTACAATGAGCAGTTCTTC	CATSDTAGGASYNEQFF
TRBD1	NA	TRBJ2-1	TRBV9	TGTGCCAGCAGCGTACCGACAGGGGACCTCAGCTCCTACAATGAGCAGTTCTTC	CASSVPTGDLSSYNEQFF
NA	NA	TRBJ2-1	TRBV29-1	TGCAGCGTTCGACAGGTTGGAGAGCAGTTCTTC	CSVRQVGEQFF
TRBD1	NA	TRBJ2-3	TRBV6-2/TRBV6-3	TGTGCCAGCAGTCCCGGGACAGCTCACACAGATACGCAGTATTTT	CASSPGTAHTDTQYF
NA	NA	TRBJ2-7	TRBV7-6	TGTGCCAGCAGCTTCTTACAGAGCTCCTACGAGCAGTACTTC	CASSFLQSSYEQYF
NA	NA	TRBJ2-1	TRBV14	TGTGCCAGCAGCCCGTTTGTAGAGGGTAGAGATGAGCAGTTCTTC	CASSPFVEGRDEQFF
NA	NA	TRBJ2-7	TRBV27	TGTGCCAGCAGTTTATCGGAGGGAGGCTACGAGCAGTACTTC	CASSLSEGGYEQYF
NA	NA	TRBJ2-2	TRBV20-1	TGCAGTGCTAGAGATCTCCTGAACCTAGGAAACACCGGGGAGCTGTTTTTT	CSARDLLNLGNTGELFF
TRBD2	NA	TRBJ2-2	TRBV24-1	TGTGCCACCAGTGATTTTCCCGGGACTAGGGGCACCGGGGAGCTGTTTTTT	CATSDFPGTRGTGELFF
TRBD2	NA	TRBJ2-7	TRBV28	TGTGCCAGCATAAAAGCGGGAGGGCCCTACGAGCAGTACTTC	CASIKAGGPYEQYF
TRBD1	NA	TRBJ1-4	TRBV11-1	TGTGCCAGCAGCTTAGCGTCCCCGGGGACAGGGGGTGCCCACCCTACTAATGAAAAACTGTTTTTT	CASSLASPGTGGAHPTNEKLFF
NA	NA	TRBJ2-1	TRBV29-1	TGCAGCGCTGACAGGTACAATGAGCAGTTCTTC	CSADRYNEQFF
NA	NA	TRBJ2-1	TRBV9	TGTGCCAGCAGCGTCGAAGGGAGCACCTACAATGAGCAGTTCTTC	CASSVEGSTYNEQFF
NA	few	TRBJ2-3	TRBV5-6	TGTGCCAGCAGCTTAGGGATTGGAGATACGCAGTATTTT	CASSLGIGDTQYF
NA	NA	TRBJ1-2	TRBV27	TGTGCCAGCAGGGGGCTTCACTATGGCTACACCTTC	CASRGLHYGYTF
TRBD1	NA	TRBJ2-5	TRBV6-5	TGTGCCAGCAGTTACCAGCGGACAGGGATTGAAGAGACCCAGTACTTC	CASSYQRTGIEETQYF
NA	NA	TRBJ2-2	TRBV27	TGTGCCAGCAGTTCAGGCCCGAGGGGCACCGGGGAGCTGTTTTTT	CASSSGPRGTGELFF
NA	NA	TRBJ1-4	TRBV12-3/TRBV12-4	TGTGCCAGCAGTGCGCCAGGCGACTCGGGGGATGAAAAACTGTTTTTT	CASSAPGDSGDEKLFF
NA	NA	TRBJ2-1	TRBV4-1	TGCGCCAGCAGCCGGGGGATGACGGGTGAGCAGTTCTTC	CASSRGMTGEQFF
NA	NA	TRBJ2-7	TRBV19	TGTGCCAGTAGCGTCCTGGGCGAGCAGTACTTC	CASSVLGEQYF
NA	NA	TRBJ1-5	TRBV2	TGTGCCAGCACTAGGGGTTGGGGAAATCAGCCCCAGCATTTT	CASTRGWGNQPQHF
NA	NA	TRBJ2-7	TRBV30	TGTGCCTGGAGTGTCGGGGACGGTTCCTACGAGCAGTACTTC	CAWSVGDGSYEQYF
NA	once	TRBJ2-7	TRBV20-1	TGCAGTGCTCGGGCCGGGTCTTACTACGAGCAGTACTTC	CSARAGSYYEQYF
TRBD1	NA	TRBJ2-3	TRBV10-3	TGTGCCATCAGTGAGGCAGACAGGGTTAATGAAGATACGCAGTATTTT	CAISEADRVNEDTQYF
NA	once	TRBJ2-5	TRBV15	TGTGCCACCAGCAGAGTAGGGCCGCAAGAGACCCAGTACTTC	CATSRVGPQETQYF
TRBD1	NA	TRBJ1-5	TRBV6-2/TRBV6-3	TGTGCCAGCAGTTACCCACAGGGGACCTATAGCAATCAGCCCCAGCATTTT	CASSYPQGTYSNQPQHF
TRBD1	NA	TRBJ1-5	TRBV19	TGTGCCAGCCAGACAGGGGTGCAGCCCCAGCATTTT	CASQTGVQPQHF
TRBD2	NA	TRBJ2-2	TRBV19	TGTGCCAGTAGTTTCGGACTAGCCAACGGGGAGCTGTTTTTT	CASSFGLANGELFF
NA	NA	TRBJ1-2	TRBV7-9	TGTGCCAGCAGCTCCGAAAGGGACGTTTCTAACTATGGCTACACCTTC	CASSSERDVSNYGYTF
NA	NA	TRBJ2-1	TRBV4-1	TGCGCCAGCAGCCAAGATCCGGCTTCCAATGAGCAGTTCTTC	CASSQDPASNEQFF
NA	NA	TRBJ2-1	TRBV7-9	TGTGCCATCGTGAATCAGGGTCACTGGTTCTTC	CAIVNQGHWFF
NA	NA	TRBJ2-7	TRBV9	TGTGCCAGCAGCGTAGGCAACCTCTACGAGCAGTACTTC	CASSVGNLYEQYF
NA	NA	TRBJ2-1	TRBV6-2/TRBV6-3	TGTGCCAGCAGTTATGAAACAGGGTTAGCCTACAATGAGCAGTTCTTC	CASSYETGLAYNEQFF
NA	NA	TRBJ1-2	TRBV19	TGTGCCAGTACGGTGGGGTTCCATGGCTACACCTTC	CASTVGFHGYTF
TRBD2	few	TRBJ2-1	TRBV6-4	TGTGCCAGCAGTGAGGGACTAGCGGAATACAATGAGCAGTTCTTC	CASSEGLAEYNEQFF
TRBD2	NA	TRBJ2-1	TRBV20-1	TGCAGTGCCCGACTAGCGAACAATAATGAGCAGTTCTTC	CSARLANNNEQFF
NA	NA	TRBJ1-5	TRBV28	TGTGCCAGCAGTTCTCCAGCCGGGGAACAGCCCCAGCATTTT	CASSSPAGEQPQHF